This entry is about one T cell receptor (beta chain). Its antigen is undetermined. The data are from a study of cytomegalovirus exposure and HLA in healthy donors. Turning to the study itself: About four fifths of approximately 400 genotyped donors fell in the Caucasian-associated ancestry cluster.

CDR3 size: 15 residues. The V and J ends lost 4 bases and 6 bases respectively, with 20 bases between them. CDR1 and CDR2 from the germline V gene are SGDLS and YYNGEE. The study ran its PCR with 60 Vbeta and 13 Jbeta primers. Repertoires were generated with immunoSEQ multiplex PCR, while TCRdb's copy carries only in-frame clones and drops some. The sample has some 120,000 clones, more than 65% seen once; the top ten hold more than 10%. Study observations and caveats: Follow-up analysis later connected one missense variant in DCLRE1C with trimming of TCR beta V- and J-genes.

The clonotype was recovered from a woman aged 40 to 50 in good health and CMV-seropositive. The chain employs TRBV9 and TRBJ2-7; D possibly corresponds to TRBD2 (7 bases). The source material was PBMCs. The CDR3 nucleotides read TGTGCCAGCAGCCCTCGGGGGGCTAGAGGAGCCGAGCAGTACTTC. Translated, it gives CASSPRGARGAEQYF.